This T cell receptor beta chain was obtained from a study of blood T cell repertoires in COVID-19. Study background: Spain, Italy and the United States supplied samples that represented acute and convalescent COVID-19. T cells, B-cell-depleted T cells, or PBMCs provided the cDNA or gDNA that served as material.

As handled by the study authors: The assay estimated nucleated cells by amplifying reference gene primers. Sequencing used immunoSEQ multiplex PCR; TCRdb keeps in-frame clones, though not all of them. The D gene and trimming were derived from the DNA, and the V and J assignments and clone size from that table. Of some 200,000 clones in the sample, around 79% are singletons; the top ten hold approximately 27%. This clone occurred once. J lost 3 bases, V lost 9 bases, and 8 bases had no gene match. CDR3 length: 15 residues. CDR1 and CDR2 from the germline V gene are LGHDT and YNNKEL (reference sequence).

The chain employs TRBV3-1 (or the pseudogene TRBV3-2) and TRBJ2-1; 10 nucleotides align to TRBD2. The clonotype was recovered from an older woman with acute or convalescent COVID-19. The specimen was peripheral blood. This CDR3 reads CASGTGLAVYNEQFF. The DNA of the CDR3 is TGTGCCAGTGGCACCGGACTAGCGGTCTACAATGAGCAGTTCTTC.